This TCR beta chain was found in a study of post-analysis software for immune sequencing data. Study-level points and caveats: There was significantly lower normalized Chao1 diversity in multiple sclerosis patients than in controls. Patients showed TRBV5-6, TRBV5-1 and TRBV20-1 among a handful of TRBV segments more frequent than in controls.

The CDR3 is made up of 14 amino acids. V dropped 0 bases and J dropped 0 bases, with 4 bases sitting between them. The germline V gene has CDR1 LGHDT and CDR2 YNNKEL (reference sequence). Prepared TCR beta cDNA libraries contained unique molecular identifiers. TCRdb recomputed calls from the PCR reads with MiXCR, one row per CDR3 protein. The table includes around 770,000 distinct CDR3 sequences, approximately 44% detected once. About this clonotype: The target antigen is unknown.

This chain uses TRBV3-1 with TRBJ2-3; D ambiguous. This TCR came from a girl aged 10 to 17 with multiple sclerosis. Sequencing was done on a sample of blood. CDR3 in amino acids: CASSQDRSTDTQYF. CDR3 bases: TGTGCCAGCAGCCAAGATCGGAGCACAGATACGCAGTATTTT.